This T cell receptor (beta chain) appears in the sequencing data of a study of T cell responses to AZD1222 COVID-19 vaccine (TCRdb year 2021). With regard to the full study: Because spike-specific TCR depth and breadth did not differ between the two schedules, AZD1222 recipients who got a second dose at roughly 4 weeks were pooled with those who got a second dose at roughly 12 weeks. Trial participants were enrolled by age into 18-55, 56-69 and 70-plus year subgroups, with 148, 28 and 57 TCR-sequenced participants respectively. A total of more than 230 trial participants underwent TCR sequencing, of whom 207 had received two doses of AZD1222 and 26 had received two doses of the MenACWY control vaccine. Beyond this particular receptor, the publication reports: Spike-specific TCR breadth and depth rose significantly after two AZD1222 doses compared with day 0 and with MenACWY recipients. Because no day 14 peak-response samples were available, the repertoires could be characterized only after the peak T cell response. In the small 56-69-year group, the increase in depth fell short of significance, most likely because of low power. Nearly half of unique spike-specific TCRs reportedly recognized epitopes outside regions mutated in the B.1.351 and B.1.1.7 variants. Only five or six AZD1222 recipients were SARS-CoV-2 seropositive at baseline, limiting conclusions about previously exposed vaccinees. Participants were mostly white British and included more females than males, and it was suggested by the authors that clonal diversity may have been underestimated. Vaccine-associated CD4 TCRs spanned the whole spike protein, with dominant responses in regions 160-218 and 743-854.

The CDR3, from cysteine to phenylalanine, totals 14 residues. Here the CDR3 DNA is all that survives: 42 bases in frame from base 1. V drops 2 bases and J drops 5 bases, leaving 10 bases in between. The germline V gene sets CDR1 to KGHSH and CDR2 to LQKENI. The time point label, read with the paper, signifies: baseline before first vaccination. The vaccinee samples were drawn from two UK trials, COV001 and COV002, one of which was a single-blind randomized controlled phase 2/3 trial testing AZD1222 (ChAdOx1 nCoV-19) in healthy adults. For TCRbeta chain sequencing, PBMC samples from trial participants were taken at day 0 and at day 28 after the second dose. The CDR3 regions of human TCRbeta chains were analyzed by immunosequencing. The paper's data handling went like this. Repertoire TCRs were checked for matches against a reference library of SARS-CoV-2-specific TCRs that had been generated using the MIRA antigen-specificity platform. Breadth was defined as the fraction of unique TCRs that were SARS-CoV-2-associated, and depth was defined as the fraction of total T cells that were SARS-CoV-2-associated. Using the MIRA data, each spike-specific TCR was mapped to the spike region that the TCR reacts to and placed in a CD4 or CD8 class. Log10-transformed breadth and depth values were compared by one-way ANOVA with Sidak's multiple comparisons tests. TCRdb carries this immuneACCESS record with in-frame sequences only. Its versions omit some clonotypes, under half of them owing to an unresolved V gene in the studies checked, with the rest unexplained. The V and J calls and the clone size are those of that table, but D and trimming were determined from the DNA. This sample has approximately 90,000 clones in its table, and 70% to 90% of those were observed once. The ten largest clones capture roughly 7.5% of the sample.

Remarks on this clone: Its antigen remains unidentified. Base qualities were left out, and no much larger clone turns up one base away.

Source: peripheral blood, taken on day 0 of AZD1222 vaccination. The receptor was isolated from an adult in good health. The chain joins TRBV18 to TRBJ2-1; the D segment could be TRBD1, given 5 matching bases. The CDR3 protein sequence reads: CASSPKQDNNEQFF. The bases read TGTGCCAGCTCACCAAAACAGGACAACAATGAGCAGTTCTTC.